These 29 T cell receptor beta chains were sequenced from one sample in a study of OX40 agonist ivuxolimab in advanced cancers. Sequencing used immunoSEQ multiplex PCR; TCRdb keeps in-frame clones, though not all of them. The table lists 15,000 to 20,000 clones, 80% to 90% of them singletons. The sample consisted of CD4+ or CD8+ T cells sorted from blood, taken in a trial of the OX40 agonist ivuxolimab. The receptors here all came from an adult with an advanced solid tumor such as melanoma, head and neck, liver or kidney cancer.

This clone was found a few times. This chain joins TRBV28 and TRBJ2-7, with D perhaps TRBD1 (5 bases). This CDR3 region has 14 residues. Germline V gene lookup returns CDR1 MDHEN and CDR2 SYDVKM. V lost 7 bases, J lost 0 bases, and 13 bases lay in between. In nucleotides, the CDR3 is TGTGCCAGCACTGGGGCCGCCAGCTCCTACGAGCAGTACTTC. This translates into CASTGAASSYEQYF.

CDR3 residues: CAHNDRADYEQYF. The CDR3, as DNA: TGTGCCCACAACGACAGGGCGGACTACGAGCAGTACTTC. This rearrangement joins TRBV10-3 to TRBJ2-7; 7 bases are shared with TRBD1. CDR3 length: 13 amino acids. V lost 11 bases to trimming and J lost 3 bases; unmatched junction nucleotides: 10. Germline loops: CDR1 ENHRY, CDR2 SYGVKD.

In this sample, this clone turned up a few times. This chain links TRBV2 with TRBJ2-1, with 10 nucleotides matching TRBD2. The CDR3 has 14 amino acids. Trimming cost V 8 bases and J 0 bases; bases outside gene matches: 1. CDR1 is SNHLY and CDR2 is FYNNEI in the germline V gene. CDR3 coding DNA: TGTGCCAGCGGGACTAGCGACTCCTACAATGAGCAGTTCTTC. Its protein is CASGTSDSYNEQFF.

The CDR3 is CASSWRGNEQYF. As DNA, the CDR3 is TGTGCCAGCAGTTGGAGGGGGAACGAGCAGTACTTC. The genes are TRBV2 and TRBJ2-7; D may match TRBD1 or TRBD2 (6 bases each). With 5 bases removed from V and 5 bases from J, the gap between germline ends came to 10 bases. The CDR3 has 12 residues. CDR1 and CDR2 from the germline V gene are SNHLY and FYNNEI.

This clone appeared a few times. The J gene is TRBJ2-7, the V gene TRBV10-1; D ambiguous. The ends were cut back, 4 bases at V and 10 bases at J, with 17 bases in the middle. Germline V lookup: CDR1 WNHNN, CDR2 SYGVQD (reference sequence). This CDR3 has 13 residues. CDR3 sequence reads: CASSVLYGLGQYF. CDR3 bases: TGCGCCAGCAGTGTCCTTTACGGTTTGGGACAGTACTTC.

This sequence joins TRBV4-2 and TRBJ2-1, with D possibly TRBD2 on 5 matching bases. The CDR3 runs 12 residues. CDR1 is LGHNA, CDR2 YNFKEQ, per germline. V dropped 4 bases and J dropped 8 bases, with 9 bases sitting between them. This chain's CDR3 is CASSPGRYEQFF. The DNA for the CDR3 is TGTGCCAGCAGCCCGGGGAGATATGAGCAGTTCTTC.

V is TRBV7-6 and J is TRBJ2-7, with a possible D match to TRBD2 (5 bases). CDR1 and CDR2 from the germline V gene are SGHVS and FNYEAQ. This CDR3 spans 13 amino acids. Trimming removed 5 bases at V and 2 bases at J, with 10 bases between. The CDR3 bases are TGTGCCAGCAGCCCACTAGGAGCCTACGAGCAGTACTTC. Amino acid sequence: CASSPLGAYEQYF. Full variable domain (remainder filled in from reference TRBV7-6 and TRBJ2-7): GAGVSQSPRYKVTKRGQDVALRCDPISGHVSLYWYRQALGQGPEFLTYFNYEAQQDKSGLPNDRFSAERPEGSISTLTIQRTEQRDSAMYRCASSPLGAYEQYFGPGTRLTVT.

The chain links TRBV9 to TRBJ2-7; 9 positions agree with TRBD2. Germline loops: CDR1 SGDLS, CDR2 YYNGEE. V dropped 4 bases and J dropped 2; count of bases not matched to a gene: 10. The length of the CDR3 is 16 residues. The CDR3 here is CASSSRTSGSPYEQYF. The CDR3 region has the DNA TGTGCCAGCAGCTCCCGTACTAGCGGGTCCCCCTACGAGCAGTACTTC. The entire variable domain, with the rest obtained from reference TRBV9 and TRBJ2-7, is as follows: DSGVTQTPKHLITATGQRVTLRCSPRSGDLSVYWYQQSLDQGLQFLIQYYNGEERAKGNILERFSAQQFPDLHSELNLSSLELGDSALYFCASSSRTSGSPYEQYFGPGTRLTVT.

The chain employs TRBV19 and TRBJ1-1; D uncertain. This CDR3 is 12 amino acids long. From germline, CDR1 is LNHDA and CDR2 SQIVND (reference sequence). Trimming shortened V by 4 bases and J by 5 bases, and 8 bases separated the two germline ends. DNA of the CDR3: TGTGCCAGTAGTAAACTGGGGACTGAAGCTTTCTTT. It yields the protein CASSKLGTEAFF. Combining the CDR3 with reference TRBV19 and TRBJ1-1 gives the whole variable domain DGGITQSPKYLFRKEGQNVTLSCEQNLNHDAMYWYRQDPGQGLRLIYYSQIVNDFQKGDIAEGYSVSREKKESFPLTVTSAQKNPTAFYLCASSKLGTEAFFGQGTRLTVV.

V is TRBV5-1 and J is TRBJ2-1, with D tentatively TRBD2 (5 bases). From germline, CDR1 is SGHRS and CDR2 YFSETQ. Trimming cost V 5 bases and J 2 bases, with 14 bases left between them. The CDR3 runs 15 residues. CDR3 region: CASSKEDQAYNEQFF. CDR3 nucleotides: TGCGCCAGCAGTAAGGAGGACCAGGCCTACAATGAGCAGTTCTTC.

The V call is TRBV7-2, the J call TRBJ1-4; D unclear. The ends were cut back, 2 bases at V and 7 bases at J, with 2 bases in the middle. Germline V gene lookup returns CDR1 SGHTA and CDR2 FQGNSA. This CDR3 region has 11 residues. In DNA form, the CDR3 reads TGTGCCAGCAGCTTAAGTGAAAAACTGTTTTTT. It is translated as CASSLSEKLFF.

The rearrangement uses TRBV6-6 and TRBJ1-4, with D possibly TRBD1 on 5 matching bases. Trimming cost V 8 bases and J 4 bases, with 17 bases left between them. Germline V gene sequence: CDR1 MNHNY, CDR2 SVGAGI (reference sequence). The CDR3 loop spans 15 amino acids. The CDR3, as DNA: TGTGCCAGCGGGAATCCCGGGACGGATAATGAAAAACTGTTTTTT. Translated: CASGNPGTDNEKLFF.

This chain connects TRBV27 to TRBJ2-7, with D perhaps matching TRBD1 or TRBD2 (5 bases each). The length of the CDR3 is 14 residues. Trimming removed 2 bases at V and 0 bases at J, with 8 bases between. CDR1 is MNHEY and CDR2 is SMNVEV in the germline V gene (reference sequence). The DNA of the CDR3 is TGTGCCAGCAGTTTAGGGGGTTTCTCCTACGAGCAGTACTTC. This encodes CASSLGGFSYEQYF.

V gene TRBV28 combines with J gene TRBJ2-7, with 7 bases that match TRBD1. The CDR3 consists of 14 residues. Trimming took 5 bases from V and 7 from J; bases not matched to a gene: 11. In germline, CDR1 is MDHEN, CDR2 SYDVKM. CDR3 in DNA: TGTGCCAGCAGTCCAATCGACAGGGAAGGAGAGCAGTACTTC. Protein sequence: CASSPIDREGEQYF.

The chain carries TRBV5-1 and TRBJ1-2; D unresolved. The CDR3 is 14 amino acids. V dropped 0 bases and J dropped 8 bases, with 14 bases sitting between them. Germline V gene sequence: CDR1 SGHRS, CDR2 YFSETQ. CDR3 DNA sequence: TGCGCCAGCAGCTTGGCCAACGGGGTAGGCGGCTACACCTTC. Translated, it gives CASSLANGVGGYTF.

This rearrangement joins TRBV15 to TRBJ2-7; 11 bases agree with TRBD2. The CDR3 sequence is 15 residues long. The germline gives CDR1 LNHNV, CDR2 YYDKDF (reference sequence). V gave up 4 bases and J gave up 4 bases; unmatched junction bases: 6. The CDR3 sequence is CATSTQLAGEYEQYF. The CDR3 DNA reads TGTGCCACCAGCACACAACTAGCGGGAGAGTACGAGCAGTACTTC. The full variable domain, its missing parts supplied by reference TRBV15 and TRBJ2-7, is DAMVIQNPRYQVTQFGKPVTLSCSQTLNHNVMYWYQQKSSQAPKLLFHYYDKDFNNEADTPDNFQSRRPNTSFCFLDIRSPGLGDTAMYLCATSTQLAGEYEQYFGPGTRLTVT.

DNA for the CDR3: TGTGCCAGCAGTCGCCCCTACGGGGAGATCCACGAGCAGTACTTC. Translated: CASSRPYGEIHEQYF. The chain recombines TRBV27 with TRBJ2-5; perhaps TRBD2 as D (5 bases). The J call is in doubt because the DNA end fits TRBJ2-7 better. Germline assignment: CDR1 MNHEY and CDR2 SMNVEV (reference sequence). The CDR3 sequence is 15 residues long.

CDR3 nucleotides: TGTGCCAGCAGAATCCACCGGGCGCACACAGATACGCAGTATTTT. This translates into CASRIHRAHTDTQYF. This chain joins TRBV21-1 and TRBJ2-3. TRBV21-1 counts as a pseudogene. This CDR3 has 15 amino acids.

As DNA, the CDR3 is TGCGCCAGCAGTGAGTCGAGGACAGGGGTCCATGGCTACACCTTC. Its protein product is CASSESRTGVHGYTF. This chain joins TRBV10-1 and TRBJ1-2, with 9 bases fitting TRBD1. The germline V gene encodes CDR1 WNHNN and CDR2 SYGVQD (reference sequence). This CDR3 is built from 15 residues. Germline trimming cut 0 bases from V and 6 bases from J; bases unmatched to any gene: 5.

The chain links TRBV11-3 to TRBJ2-5, with 7 bases that match TRBD2. The V and J ends lost 5 bases and 5 bases, in that order; junction bases with no gene match: 11. The CDR3 is 15 amino acids. CDR1 is SGHNT and CDR2 is YENEEA in the germline V gene. CDR3 sequence (DNA): TGTGCCAGCAGCACCGAGGGCGGGGAGGGGGAGACCCAGTACTTC. Translated, it gives CASSTEGGEGETQYF. The full variable domain, rest sourced from reference TRBV11-3 and TRBJ2-5, is EAGVVQSPRYKIIEKKQPVAFWCNPISGHNTLYWYLQNLGQGPELLIRYENEEAVDDSQLPKDRFSAERLKGVDSTLKIQPAELGDSAVYLCASSTEGGEGETQYFGPGTRLLVL.

This chain uses TRBV6-4 with TRBJ1-1, with a tentative D call TRBD1 (6 bases). This CDR3 spans 14 amino acids. Germline V gene sequence: CDR1 MRHNA, CDR2 SNTAGT. With 6 bases removed from V and 1 base from J, the gap between germline ends came to 12 bases. In nucleotides, the CDR3 is TGTGCCAGCAGGATGGGGGCCGAGAACACTGAAGCTTTCTTT. It is translated as CASRMGAENTEAFF.

This clone is medium-sized in the sample. The genes are TRBV19 and TRBJ1-2; the match to TRBD1 covers 10 bases. From germline, CDR1 is LNHDA and CDR2 SQIVND (reference sequence). CDR3 length equals 13 residues. The junction had 2 bases not matched to a gene; V was cut back by 3 bases and J by 7 bases. The CDR3 reads CASSMGTGAGYTF. CDR3 nucleotide sequence: TGTGCCAGTAGTATGGGGACAGGGGCTGGCTACACCTTC.

This chain links TRBV15 with TRBJ1-1; 10 bases are a match to TRBD1. The CDR3 is 15 residues long. V gave up 1 base and J gave up 1 base; unmatched junction bases: 0. Germline-derived CDR1 and CDR2 are LNHNV and YYDKDF (reference sequence). DNA of the CDR3: TGTGCCACCAGCAGAGGGACAGGGGGGAACACTGAAGCTTTCTTT. Encoded protein: CATSRGTGGNTEAFF. The complete variable domain, with remaining parts taken from reference TRBV15 and TRBJ1-1, reads DAMVIQNPRYQVTQFGKPVTLSCSQTLNHNVMYWYQQKSSQAPKLLFHYYDKDFNNEADTPDNFQSRRPNTSFCFLDIRSPGLGDTAMYLCATSRGTGGNTEAFFGQGTRLTVV.

The chain couples TRBV6-8 to TRBJ2-6, with D maybe TRBD1 (7 bases). Trimming removed 4 bases at V and 2 bases at J, with 15 bases between. Germline lookup yields CDR1 MNHGY and CDR2 SAAAGT. The CDR3 length is 17 residues. The CDR3 DNA reads as TGTGCCAGCAGTTCGCGGGACAGTCGAGCTGGGGCCAACGTCCTGACTTTC. Translating it yields CASSSRDSRAGANVLTF.

The chain combines TRBV5-6 with TRBJ2-5; 8 bases agree with TRBD2. Germline V lookup: CDR1 SGHDT, CDR2 YYEEEE. V shed 3 bases, J shed 4 bases, and the junction held 8 bases outside the gene matches. This CDR3 spans 15 amino acids. DNA for the CDR3: TGTGCCAGCAGCTCAACCCCAGCGGGGGTAGAGACCCAGTACTTC. Translation: CASSSTPAGVETQYF.

This chain links TRBV28 with TRBJ1-2; unclear D gene. V was cut by 8 bases and J by 7 bases, with 5 bases left in between. The germline V gene encodes CDR1 MDHEN and CDR2 SYDVKM. The CDR3 loop spans 9 amino acids. In DNA, the CDR3 is TGTGCCAGCGGTAGTGGCTACACCTTC. As protein: CASGSGYTF.

The rearrangement uses TRBV2 and TRBJ2-1; no clear D. Trimming removed 2 bases from V and 2 bases from J, with 7 bases in between. Germline V gene lookup returns CDR1 SNHLY and CDR2 FYNNEI. The CDR3 length is 14 residues. Here the CDR3 DNA reads TGTGCCAGCAGTGAACCCATAGCCTACAATGAGCAGTTCTTC. This encodes CASSEPIAYNEQFF.

The sample holds a few counts of this clone. J is TRBJ2-1 and V is TRBV27, with 9 bases lining up with TRBD1. The CDR3 has 13 amino acids. Losses at the gene ends were 3 bases for V and 7 bases for J; bases not matched to a gene: 1. The V gene's germline CDR1 is MNHEY and CDR2 SMNVEV (reference sequence). This CDR3 reads CASSFGTGNEQFF. DNA of the CDR3: TGTGCCAGCAGTTTCGGGACAGGGAATGAGCAGTTCTTC.

The gene calls are TRBV7-9 and TRBJ2-1; 8 nucleotides line up with TRBD2. The CDR3 sequence is 15 residues long. The junction had 3 bases not matched to a gene; V was cut back by 2 bases and J by 3 bases. Germline CDR1 SEHNR, CDR2 FQNEAQ (reference sequence). CDR3 sequence reads: CASSLTSGVYNEQFF. Written as DNA, the CDR3 is TGTGCCAGCAGCTTAACTAGCGGAGTCTACAATGAGCAGTTCTTC.